Following are 2 T cell receptor beta chains from one sample sequenced in a study of glioma-infiltrating T cells after dendritic cell vaccination. The table came from immunoSEQ multiplex PCR; TCRdb's copy has only in-frame clones and leaves some out. The sample includes around 58,000 clones, 75% to 90% of them seen just once. The material sequenced was blood, taken before dendritic cell vaccination. The receptors originated from a human donor with glioblastoma.

The chain carries TRBV19 and TRBJ1-2; 7 bases match TRBD1. The CDR3 has 13 amino acids. The V and J ends lost 4 bases and 3 bases, in that order; junction bases with no gene match: 2. Germline CDR1 and CDR2: LNHDA and SQIVND (reference sequence). The CDR3 DNA reads as TGTGCCAGTAGTACGGACAGGCACTATGGCTACACCTTC. Its protein is CASSTDRHYGYTF.

The V and J genes are TRBV28 and TRBJ1-5; D gene unclear. The germline V gene has CDR1 MDHEN and CDR2 SYDVKM. The V and J ends lost 9 bases and 3 bases respectively, with 9 bases between them. The CDR3 totals 12 residues. The CDR3 loop reads CASSVLNQPQHF. DNA for the CDR3: TGTGCCAGTTCGGTGCTCAATCAGCCCCAGCATTTT.